This is a list of T cell receptor beta chains from one sample in a study of OX40 agonist ivuxolimab in advanced cancers. Produced via immunoSEQ multiplex PCR; TCRdb's table is partial and in-frame only. The repertoire has fewer than 30,000 clones, 81% of them found once; the top ten carry roughly 32%. Sample: CD4+ or CD8+ T cells sorted from blood, taken in a trial of the OX40 agonist ivuxolimab. These receptors were taken from an adult with an advanced solid tumor such as melanoma, head and neck, liver or kidney cancer. Both conserved end residues are part of each CDR3. A D gene is named only where the DNA matches it firmly.

V gene	D gene	J gene	CDR3 protein	CDR3 DNA
TRBV10-3	NA	TRBJ2-2	CAISERGGSNTGELFF	TGTGCCATCAGTGAGAGGGGGGGCTCGAACACCGGGGAGCTGTTTTTT
TRBV7-9	NA	TRBJ2-1	CASSLGLRGNEQFF	TGTGCCAGCAGCTTAGGCCTCAGGGGTAATGAGCAGTTCTTC
TRBV9	NA	TRBJ2-7	CASSPSSGAGGPYEQYF	TGTGCCAGCAGCCCAAGCTCGGGGGCAGGGGGTCCCTACGAGCAGTACTTC
TRBV5-6	TRBD1	TRBJ2-5	CASSLAGTGGLETQYF	TGTGCCAGCAGCTTGGCTGGGACAGGGGGATTGGAGACCCAGTACTTC
TRBV27	TRBD2	TRBJ2-5	CASSSRTSGRAVETQYF	TGTGCCAGCAGTTCGCGGACTAGCGGGAGGGCCGTTGAGACCCAGTACTTC
TRBV18	NA	TRBJ2-7	CASSLDTPYEQYF	TGTGCCAGCTCACTGGATACTCCCTACGAGCAGTACTTC
TRBV23-1	NA	TRBJ2-3	CASSQTNVSTDTQYF	TGCGCCAGCAGTCAAACAAACGTTAGCACAGATACGCAGTATTTT
TRBV28	NA	TRBJ2-7	CASSFGAGTGEQYF	TGTGCCAGCAGTTTTGGGGCGGGGACGGGGGAGCAGTACTTC
TRBV13	TRBD2	TRBJ2-7	CASSLGPSGSYEQYF	TGTGCCAGCAGCTTAGGCCCTAGCGGCTCCTACGAGCAGTACTTC
TRBV7-9	TRBD1	TRBJ2-1	CASSVGIGQGYNEQFF	TGTGCCAGCAGCGTAGGCATCGGACAGGGCTACAATGAGCAGTTCTTC
TRBV25-1	TRBD1	TRBJ1-6	CASTPGTGNSPLHF	TGTGCCAGCACCCCTGGGACAGGGAACTCACCCCTCCACTTT
TRBV29-1	NA	TRBJ2-5	CSVEDLGRGSKETQYF	TGCAGCGTTGAAGATTTGGGGAGAGGCTCGAAAGAGACCCAGTACTTC
TRBV19	NA	TRBJ2-2	CASSPRTELNTGELFF	TGTGCCAGTAGTCCTCGTACGGAATTGAACACCGGGGAGCTGTTTTTT